These T cell receptor beta chains were read from a single sample in a study of blood T cells in healthy people across ages. One entry per CDR3 protein, called by TCRdb with MiXCR from the 5' RACE reads. The sample records hundreds of thousands of distinct CDR3 sequences, 25% to 30% being singletons. These sequences were also reported in another study, on T cells of mothers and their children.

Sequencing used blood. The source is a boy between 5 and 17 years old in good health. Each CDR3 is given with its conserved first and last residue.

j_call,v_call,cdr3_aa
TRBJ2-5,TRBV11-2,CASSLGNREKETQYF
TRBJ2-7,TRBV6-1,CASSEAPGSGREQYF
TRBJ2-1,TRBV28,CASSTAGTGTNEQFF
TRBJ1-1,TRBV20-1,CSALEGPNTEAFF
TRBJ1-6,TRBV6-5,CASSYGTGGSYNSPLHF
TRBJ2-1,TRBV7-3,CASSLSIADRGREQFF
TRBJ2-7,TRBV4-2,CASSQDNNYEQYF
TRBJ1-2,TRBV12-5,CASGYSNYGYTF
TRBJ2-7,TRBV6-1,CASRARGGEQYF
TRBJ1-2,TRBV5-1,CASSPAGTGSGYTF
-,TRBV28,CAASGGPAYEQYF
TRBJ2-4,TRBV18,CASSPVVAGQGNIQYF
TRBJ1-2,TRBV28,CASSFSGVYGYTF
TRBJ2-1,TRBV2,CASRYGNEQFF
TRBJ2-1,TRBV7-9,CASSPGDTPYNEQFF
TRBJ2-7,TRBV20-1,CSGWGGRSYEQYF
TRBJ2-3,TRBV5-6,CASSLADRLVDTQYF
TRBJ2-3,TRBV15,CATSSRTSGGSSTDTQYF
TRBJ1-2,TRBV20-1,CSARSAGVDQGYTF
TRBJ2-3,TRBV5-1,CASSDAVTDTQYF
TRBJ1-3,TRBV6-6,CASSYLEGPNTIYF
TRBJ2-4,TRBV9,CASSAWGQGDIQYF
TRBJ2-3,TRBV20-1,CSARNIPDGVTVTDTQYF
TRBJ1-5,TRBV12-3/TRBV12-4,CASSRGADQPQHF
TRBJ1-1,TRBV5-1,CASRWPGTGAVNTEAFF
TRBJ2-5,TRBV2,CASSDYGETQYF
TRBJ2-3,TRBV20-1,CSAASGVSTDTQYF
TRBJ1-2,TRBV7-8,CASSLRDTVNYGYTF
TRBJ2-5,TRBV7-2,CASSSRGTSSRQTQYF
TRBJ2-5,TRBV20-1,CSARTRDQQETQYF
-,TRBV5-1,CASSLAGTGEFYEQYF
TRBJ2-3,TRBV20-1,CSAPRGTSGGASTDTQYF
TRBJ2-1,TRBV5-1,CASSSGTSGGSYNEQFF
TRBJ1-1,TRBV28,CASSFRVADTEAFF
TRBJ2-7,TRBV12-5,CASGRTNEQYF
TRBJ1-2,TRBV7-9,CASSLAGQADGYTF
-,TRBV7-9,CASEGSDSLFHYEQYF
TRBJ2-5,TRBV12-3/TRBV12-4,CASSLRSADGITETQYF
TRBJ1-6,TRBV27,CASRVSSYNSPLHF
TRBJ2-5,TRBV2,CASSALAGKTQYF
TRBJ2-5,TRBV2,CASSGRAGFQETQYF
-,TRBV4-2,CASSLTWASGETQYF
TRBJ1-3,TRBV6-5,CASSYVAGNTIYF
TRBJ2-1,TRBV15,CATSRDRGAADSNEQFF
TRBJ2-3,TRBV24-1,CATSDSQLAGGTDTQYF
TRBJ1-5,TRBV20-1,CSAFDRDEQPQHF
TRBJ2-2,TRBV6-6,CAARGTGRNTGELFF
-,TRBV12-3/TRBV12-4,CASSLRDYEQYF
TRBJ1-1,TRBV5-1,CASSLVGNRATTEAFF
TRBJ1-1,TRBV2,CASSITDTEAFF
TRBJ2-5,TRBV10-3,CAISAAGGRETQYF
TRBJ2-7,TRBV20-1,CSARGPFLKGSEQYF
TRBJ1-5,TRBV6-1,CAGGTYYSNQPQHF
TRBJ2-2,TRBV4-1,CASSQEGAGESTGELFF
TRBJ2-1,TRBV20-1,CSAGEWGLAGNEQFF